The T cell receptor beta chain under discussion was sequenced for a study of radiotherapy plus CTLA-4 blockade in lung cancer (dated by TCRdb to the late 2010s). General notes on the study: Among the enrolled patients, 15% to 20% had an objective response, and 31% reached disease control. Beyond this particular receptor, the publication reports: After treatment with radiotherapy and ipilimumab, TCR clones that came from tumors expanded in the peripheral blood. Early dynamic changes in blood T cell clones, together with increased serum interferon-beta after radiation, were reported as the strongest predictors of response.

The protocol used for the library was the immunoSEQ multiplex PCR assay. The table comes from immuneACCESS by way of TCRdb, which keeps in-frame sequences with V and J called. Part of the clones is missing from these tables; in studies checked, under half for an unresolved V gene and the rest for unknown reasons. The sample table lists about 84,000 clones, roughly 78% of them with a count of one. 11% to 15% of the sample belongs to the ten largest clones. Focal radiation therapy combined with CTLA-4 blockade (ipilimumab) was tested in patients with chemo-refractory metastatic non-small-cell lung cancer. The germline V gene (reference sequence) gives CDR1 as LNHDA and CDR2 as SQIVND. The CDR3 numbers 16 residues from cysteine through phenylalanine. Here the CDR3 DNA is all that survives: 48 bases in frame from base 1. V is clipped by 0 bases and J by 0 bases, and the sequence between their germline boundaries is 8 bases long.

Comment on this clone: Its antigen specificity is not known. No base quality information exists; no much larger clone differs at one position.

The starting material was peripheral blood, obtained from a patient treated with radiotherapy plus ipilimumab. The chain couples TRBV19 to TRBJ1-4; TRBD1 might be the D gene, on 6 matching bases. The clonotype comes from a human donor with non-small cell lung cancer that progressed on radiotherapy plus ipilimumab. CDR3 reads: CASSIEWTATNEKLFF. The nucleotides are TGTGCCAGTAGTATAGAGTGGACAGCAACTAATGAAAAACTGTTTTTT.